The next 13 T cell receptor beta chains were all read from a single sample in a study of blood T cell repertoires in COVID-19. Generated by immunoSEQ multiplex PCR, the TCRdb table keeps only in-frame clones and is missing some. The top ten clones hold roughly 3.3% of a sample with 300,000 to 400,000 clones, under 95% of them seen once. The specimen sequenced was peripheral blood. The receptors originated from a woman younger than 35 who had recovered from COVID-19.

This chain uses TRBV7-6 with TRBJ2-1, with 11 bases lining up with TRBD2. Germline CDR1 is SGHVS and CDR2 is FNYEAQ. The CDR3 consists of 15 residues. V shed 5 bases, J shed 7 bases, and the junction held 7 bases outside the gene matches. The CDR3 coding sequence is TGTGCCAGCAGCATTAGCGGGAGGGGGAGGAATGAGCAGTTCTTC. Translating it yields CASSISGRGRNEQFF.

This clone was detected once. The chain links TRBV14 to TRBJ1-6; possibly TRBD1 for D (5 bases). Trimming took 1 base from V and 9 from J, leaving 13 bases between them. CDR1 is SGHDN, CDR2 FVKESK, per germline. This CDR3 is built from 15 residues. The CDR3 DNA is TGTGCCAGCAGCCAAGTAGTAGGGGCAGGTTCACCCCTCCACTTT. Protein product: CASSQVVGAGSPLHF.

The V gene is TRBV2, the J gene TRBJ2-3; tentative D call: TRBD1 (6 bases). Germline-derived CDR1 and CDR2 are SNHLY and FYNNEI. The ends were cut back, 3 bases at V and 3 bases at J, with 13 bases in the middle. CDR3 length: 15 amino acids. CDR3 region: CASSDRRQGTDTQYF. The CDR3 DNA reads as TGTGCCAGCAGTGATCGGCGGCAGGGGACAGATACGCAGTATTTT.

The chain recombines TRBV2 with TRBJ1-2; 12 bases align to TRBD1. The CDR3 sequence is 17 residues long. Trimming took 5 bases from V and 5 from J; bases not matched to a gene: 12. Germline V gene sequence: CDR1 SNHLY, CDR2 FYNNEI. In DNA form, the CDR3 reads TGTGCCAGCAGTACCGGGACAGGGGGCAGGAAGCATTATGGCTACACCTTC. It specifies CASSTGTGGRKHYGYTF. Based on the CDR3 plus reference TRBV2 and TRBJ1-2, the full variable domain is EPEVTQTPSHQVTQMGQEVILRCVPISNHLYFYWYRQILGQKVEFLVSFYNNEISEKSEIFDDQFSVERPDGSNFTLKIRSTKLEDSAMYFCASSTGTGGRKHYGYTFGSGTRLTVV.

The J gene is TRBJ2-5, the V gene TRBV7-9; unclear D gene. The CDR3 sequence is 13 residues long. The V gene lost 4 bases and the J gene lost 3 bases, with 9 bases spanning the gap. Per the germline V gene, CDR1 is SEHNR and CDR2 is FQNEAQ (reference sequence). The CDR3 region is CASSSDLEETQYF. The CDR3, as DNA: TGTGCCAGCAGCTCCGACTTAGAAGAGACCCAGTACTTC. Combining the CDR3 with reference TRBV7-9 and TRBJ2-5 gives the whole variable domain DTGVSQNPRHKITKRGQNVTFRCDPISEHNRLYWYRQTLGQGPEFLTYFQNEAQLEKSRLLSDRFSAERPKGSFSTLEIQRTEQGDSAMYLCASSSDLEETQYFGPGTRLLVL.

Comments on this clone: Germline is not matched at one junction end, which may reflect a read error. The V call is TRBV12-3 or TRBV12-4, the J call TRBJ2-1; 11 bases map to TRBD2. The CDR3 sequence is 13 residues long. The CDR3 loop reads CASSLAGGRGQFF. The CDR3 DNA is TGTGCCAGCAGTCTAGCGGGAGGTCGGGGGCAGTTCTTC.

This clone appeared once. The chain is built from TRBV5-1 and TRBJ2-1; D uncertain. This CDR3 spans 13 amino acids. The germline V gene has CDR1 SGHRS and CDR2 YFSETQ. V dropped 5 bases and J dropped 9 bases, with 15 bases sitting between them. Here the CDR3 reads CASRIRPDSEQFF. Here the CDR3 DNA reads TGCGCCAGCAGAATCCGCCCCGACTCTGAGCAGTTCTTC.

The chain recombines TRBV6-2 or TRBV6-3 with TRBJ2-1, with 9 nucleotides matching TRBD2. CDR1 and CDR2 from the germline V gene are MNHEY and SVGEGT. V shed 6 bases, J shed 8 bases, and the junction held 14 bases outside the gene matches. The CDR3 contains 16 residues. CDR3 DNA sequence: TGTGCCAGCAGCTGGTGGGCGGGAGGGCCTAGGGATGAGCAGTTCTTC. As protein: CASSWWAGGPRDEQFF.

The gene calls are TRBV5-1 and TRBJ2-5; D possibly corresponds to TRBD2 (6 bases). Trimming cost V 4 bases and J 1 base, with 11 bases left between them. The CDR3 extends over 14 amino acids. Germline-derived CDR1 and CDR2 are SGHRS and YFSETQ. As DNA, the CDR3 is TGCGCCAGCAGCCCGCTAGCGATCCAAGAGACCCAGTACTTC. It codes for CASSPLAIQETQYF.

This rearrangement joins TRBV7-2 to TRBJ1-5, with 9 positions matching TRBD1. Germline trimming cut 6 bases from V and 7 bases from J; bases unmatched to any gene: 10. CDR1 and CDR2 from the germline V gene are SGHTA and FQGNSA. The CDR3 consists of 15 residues. CDR3 loop: CASSSGTGFSQPQHF. The CDR3 DNA reads as TGTGCCAGCAGTTCCGGGACAGGGTTCAGCCAGCCCCAGCATTTT.

The V call is TRBV7-2, the J call TRBJ2-4, with TRBD1 matching 10 bases. Germline V gene lookup returns CDR1 SGHTA and CDR2 FQGNSA. The V segment lost 5 bases and the J segment 9 bases; nucleotides outside the gene matches: 4. The CDR3 runs to 13 residues. The chain's CDR3 is CASSRGQGGIQYF. CDR3 DNA sequence: TGTGCCAGCAGCCGTGGACAGGGGGGCATTCAGTACTTC.

V usage is TRBV19 and J usage is TRBJ2-3, with D possibly matching TRBD2 (5 bases). There are 15 residues in the CDR3. V lost 4 bases and J 0 bases, leaving 11 bases between the germline ends. CDR1 is LNHDA and CDR2 is SQIVND in the germline V gene (reference sequence). This CDR3 is CASSTSGMSTDTQYF. In nucleotides, the CDR3 is TGTGCCAGTAGTACTTCGGGAATGAGCACAGATACGCAGTATTTT.

This chain joins TRBV7-2 and TRBJ1-1; D might be TRBD1 (5 bases). Trimming pared 7 bases from V and 4 bases from J, leaving 13 bases between. The CDR3 runs 13 residues. Germline assignment: CDR1 SGHTA and CDR2 FQGNSA. The DNA for the CDR3 is TGTGCCAGCACCACGGAGGGACTCACTGAAGCTTTCTTT. Its protein product is CASTTEGLTEAFF.